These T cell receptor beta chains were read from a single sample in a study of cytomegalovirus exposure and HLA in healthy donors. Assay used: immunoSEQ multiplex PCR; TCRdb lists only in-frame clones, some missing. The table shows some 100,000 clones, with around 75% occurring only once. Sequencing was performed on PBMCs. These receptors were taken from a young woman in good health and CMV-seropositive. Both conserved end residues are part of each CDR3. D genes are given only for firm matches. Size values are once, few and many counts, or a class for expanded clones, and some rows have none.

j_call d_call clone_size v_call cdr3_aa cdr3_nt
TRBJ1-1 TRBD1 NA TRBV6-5 CASSSPDRIVAFF TGTGCCAGCAGTTCCCCGGACAGGATAGTCGCTTTCTTT
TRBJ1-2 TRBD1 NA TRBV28 CASSLQDRWGYTF TGTGCCAGCAGTTTACAGGACAGGTGGGGCTACACCTTC
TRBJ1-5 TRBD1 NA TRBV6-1 CASSGGQGRQPQHF TGTGCCAGCAGTGGAGGACAGGGACGACAGCCCCAGCATTTT
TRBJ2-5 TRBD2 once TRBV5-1 CASSLAGRGTETQYF TGCGCCAGCAGCTTGGCCGGGAGGGGTACGGAGACCCAGTACTTC
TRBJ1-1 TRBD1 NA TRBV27 CASSLGDRGLTEAFF TGTGCCAGCAGTTTAGGGGACAGGGGGCTTACTGAAGCTTTCTTT
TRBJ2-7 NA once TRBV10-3 CAISPAGASYEQYF TGTGCCATCAGTCCGGCGGGGGCCTCCTACGAGCAGTACTTC
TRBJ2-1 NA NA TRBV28 CASSSPTGTGNNEQFF TGTGCCAGCAGTTCGCCCACCGGGACTGGTAACAATGAGCAGTTCTTC
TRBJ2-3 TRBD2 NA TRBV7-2 CASSAREGPPDTQYF TGTGCCAGCAGCGCCCGGGAGGGCCCCCCAGATACGCAGTATTTT
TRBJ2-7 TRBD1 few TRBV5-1 CASRPGTGGSEQYF TGCGCCAGCAGACCCGGGACAGGGGGCTCCGAGCAGTACTTC
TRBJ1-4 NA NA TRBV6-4 CASSDSQGGNEKLFF TGTGCCAGCAGTGACTCCCAGGGAGGAAATGAAAAACTGTTTTTT
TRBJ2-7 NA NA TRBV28 CASRPGGRGLEQYF TGTGCCAGCAGACCGGGAGGCAGGGGGCTCGAGCAGTACTTC
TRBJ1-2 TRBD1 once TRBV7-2 CASSPGTGRVYGYTF TGTGCCAGCAGCCCCGGGACAGGCAGGGTCTATGGCTACACCTTC
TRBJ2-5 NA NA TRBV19 CASSMSLQETQYF TGTGCCAGTAGTATGTCGTTGCAAGAGACCCAGTACTTC
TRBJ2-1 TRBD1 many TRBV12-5 CASGLGTGGSNEQFF TGTGCTAGTGGTTTGGGGACAGGGGGCTCCAATGAGCAGTTCTTC
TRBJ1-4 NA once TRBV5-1 CASRGLGSNANEKLFF TGCGCCAGCAGGGGGCTTGGAAGCAACGCTAATGAAAAACTGTTTTTT
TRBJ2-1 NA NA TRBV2 CARGYQGWNEQFF TGTGCCAGGGGCTACCAGGGGTGGAATGAGCAGTTCTTC
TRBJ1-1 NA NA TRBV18 CASSPDRKGNTEAFF TGTGCCAGCTCACCCGACAGGAAAGGTAACACTGAAGCTTTCTTT
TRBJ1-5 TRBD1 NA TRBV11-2 CASSPTGAVEPQHF TGTGCCAGCAGCCCAACAGGGGCCGTGGAGCCCCAGCATTTT
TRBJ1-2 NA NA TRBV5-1 CASSLSGNYGYTF TGCGCCAGCAGCTTGAGCGGTAACTATGGCTACACCTTC
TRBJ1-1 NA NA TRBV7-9 CASLPSTDTEAFF TGTGCCAGCCTACCTTCAACGGACACTGAAGCTTTCTTT
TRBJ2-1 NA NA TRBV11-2 CASSLVGSGSSYNEQFF TGTGCCAGCAGCTTAGTTGGTAGCGGTAGCTCCTACAATGAGCAGTTCTTC
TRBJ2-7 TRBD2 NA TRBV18 CASSPELAGYYEQYF TGTGCCAGCTCACCAGAGCTAGCGGGGTACTACGAGCAGTACTTC
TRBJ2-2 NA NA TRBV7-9 CASSSLEGELFF TGTGCCAGCAGCTCCCTGGAGGGGGAGCTGTTTTTT
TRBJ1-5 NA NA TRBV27 CASSLSGSLGANQPQHF TGTGCCAGCAGTTTATCTGGGAGCCTAGGAGCCAATCAGCCCCAGCATTTT
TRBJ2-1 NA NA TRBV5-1 CASSFSGYNEQFF TGCGCCAGCAGCTTCTCAGGGTACAATGAGCAGTTCTTC
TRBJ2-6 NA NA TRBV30 CASSVGAGASSGANVLTF TGTGCCAGTTCGGTCGGCGCAGGGGCCTCCTCTGGGGCCAACGTCCTGACTTTC
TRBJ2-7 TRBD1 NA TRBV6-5 CASSGSRTGGSVQYF TGTGCCAGCAGTGGAAGCAGGACAGGGGGGTCGGTGCAGTACTTC
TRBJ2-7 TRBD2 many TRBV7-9 CASSFSRFGLAESYEQYF TGTGCCAGCAGCTTTTCCCGATTTGGACTAGCGGAGTCCTACGAGCAGTACTTC